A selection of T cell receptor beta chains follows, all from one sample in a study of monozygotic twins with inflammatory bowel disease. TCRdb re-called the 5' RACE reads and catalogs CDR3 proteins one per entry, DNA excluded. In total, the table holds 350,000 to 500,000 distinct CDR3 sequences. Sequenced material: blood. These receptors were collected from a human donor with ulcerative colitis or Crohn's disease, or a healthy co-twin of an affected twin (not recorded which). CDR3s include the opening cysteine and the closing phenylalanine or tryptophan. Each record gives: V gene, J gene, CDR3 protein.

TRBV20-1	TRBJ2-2	CSASRRGELFF
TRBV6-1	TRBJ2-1	CASTLQGGSGNEQFF
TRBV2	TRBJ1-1	CASSEDRGFEAFF
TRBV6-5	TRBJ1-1	CASSYYTPLLNTEAFF
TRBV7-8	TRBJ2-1	CASSLPGLAGVEQFF
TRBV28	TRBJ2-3	CAGSPEERVIDTQYF
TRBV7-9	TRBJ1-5	CASSFEDQPQHF
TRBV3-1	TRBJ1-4	CASSPLRGGKLFF
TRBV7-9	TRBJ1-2	CASSLGLGPYGYTF
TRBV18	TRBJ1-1	CASSLTGSGTEAFF
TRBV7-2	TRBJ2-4	CASSRDRASQNIQYF
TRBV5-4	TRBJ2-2	CASSSGGGANTGELFF
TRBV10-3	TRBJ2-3	CATYLGGSTDTQYF
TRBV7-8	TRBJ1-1	CASSHGTGVNTEAFF
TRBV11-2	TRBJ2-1	CASSVNRGGNNEQFF
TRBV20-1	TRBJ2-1	CSAFDRGEQFF
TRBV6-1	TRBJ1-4	CASSVDSNEKLFF
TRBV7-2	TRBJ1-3	CASSLSPGARSGNTIYF
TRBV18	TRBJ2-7	CASSPGVRQSTYEQYF